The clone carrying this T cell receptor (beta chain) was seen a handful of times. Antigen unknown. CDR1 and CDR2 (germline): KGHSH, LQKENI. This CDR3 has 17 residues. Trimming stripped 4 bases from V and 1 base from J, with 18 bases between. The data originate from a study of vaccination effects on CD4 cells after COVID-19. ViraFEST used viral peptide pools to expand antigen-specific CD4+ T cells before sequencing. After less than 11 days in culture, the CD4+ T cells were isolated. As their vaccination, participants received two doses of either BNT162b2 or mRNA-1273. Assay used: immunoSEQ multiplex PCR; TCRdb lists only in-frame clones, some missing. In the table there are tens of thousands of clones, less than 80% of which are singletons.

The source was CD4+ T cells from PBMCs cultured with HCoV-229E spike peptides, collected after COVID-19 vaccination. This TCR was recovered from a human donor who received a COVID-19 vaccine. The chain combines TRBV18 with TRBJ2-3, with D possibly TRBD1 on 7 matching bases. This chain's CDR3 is CASSLTQGGGGTDTQYF. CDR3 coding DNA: TGTGCCAGCTCACTTACCCAGGGGGGCGGCGGCACAGATACGCAGTATTTT.